Each of the 25 T cell receptor beta chains below was sequenced from the same sample in a study of shared clonotypes between healthy human individuals. Sequenced by immunoSEQ multiplex PCR; TCRdb stores in-frame clones only, minus some. The sample consists of some 1,600,000 clones, roughly 98% of them appearing once. Sample: naive CD4+ T cells sorted from blood. Subset here: CD45RA+ positively selected. All receptors derive from a man in his thirties or forties in good health.

V usage is TRBV18 and J usage is TRBJ2-6; TRBD1 matches at 10 bases. The CDR3 spans 19 residues. Germline assignment: CDR1 KGHSH and CDR2 LQKENI. The V and J ends lost 3 bases and 2 bases, in that order; junction bases with no gene match: 10. The CDR3: CASSPLPGTGVPGANVLTF. The CDR3 DNA is TGTGCCAGCTCACCCCTGCCCGGGACAGGGGTACCTGGGGCCAACGTCCTGACTTTC.

The chain recombines TRBV15 with TRBJ2-2, with 9 bases aligning to TRBD1. CDR3 length equals 14 residues. The germline V gene has CDR1 LNHNV and CDR2 YYDKDF (reference sequence). V gave up 3 bases and J gave up 4 bases; unmatched junction bases: 0. The CDR3 coding sequence is TGTGCCACCAGCAGGGGACAGGGCACCGGGGAGCTGTTTTTT. As protein: CATSRGQGTGELFF.

The chain employs TRBV2 and TRBJ2-1; perhaps TRBD1 as D (6 bases). This CDR3 is built from 13 residues. Trimming took off 6 bases at V and 10 bases at J, with 16 bases between the two ends. CDR1 is SNHLY, CDR2 FYNNEI, per germline. The CDR3 region is CASSGQSYAEQFF. The DNA for the CDR3 is TGTGCCAGCAGCGGACAGTCCTACGCGGAGCAGTTCTTC.

A remark on this clone: In the same sample, other DNA sequences code for this CDR3. This chain links TRBV19 with TRBJ2-3; D gene uncertain. V was pared by 3 bases and J by 0 bases, with 7 bases between. This CDR3 has 14 residues. Germline CDR1 LNHDA, CDR2 SQIVND (reference sequence). CDR3 residues: CASSIPGSTDTQYF. As DNA, the CDR3 is TGTGCCAGTAGTATCCCGGGCAGCACAGATACGCAGTATTTT.

The chain carries TRBV7-2 and TRBJ2-7; 9 bases are shared with TRBD1. This CDR3 has 14 amino acids. With 1 base clipped from V and 4 bases from J, the junction kept 2 bases outside the gene matches. Germline CDR1 reads SGHTA; CDR2 reads FQGNSA. The CDR3 region is CASSLDRGHYEQYF. Here the CDR3 DNA reads TGTGCCAGCAGCTTAGACAGGGGGCATTACGAGCAGTACTTC.

This chain connects TRBV7-9 to TRBJ1-1; the D gene is possibly TRBD1 (5 bases). Germline CDR1 and CDR2: SEHNR and FQNEAQ (reference sequence). V was shortened by 5 bases and J by 5 bases, with 9 bases between the two germline ends. The CDR3 has 12 amino acids. The CDR3 loop reads CASSGGRTEAFF. CDR3 nucleotide sequence: TGTGCCAGCAGCGGGGGACGGACTGAAGCTTTCTTT.

This sequence joins TRBV19 and TRBJ2-5; D might be TRBD1 (5 bases). There are 13 residues in the CDR3. The V gene's germline CDR1 is LNHDA and CDR2 SQIVND (reference sequence). Trimming removed 5 bases at V and 2 bases at J, with 9 bases between. The CDR3 nucleotides read TGTGCCAGTAGTCGACAGCCTCAAGAGACCCAGTACTTC. Its protein product is CASSRQPQETQYF.

The CDR3 spells CASSLVGGYYEQYF. Here the CDR3 DNA reads TGTGCCAGCAGCTTAGTTGGTGGATACTACGAGCAGTACTTC. V is TRBV11-2 and J is TRBJ2-7; D not certain. V was shortened by 1 base and J by 3 bases, with 10 bases between the two germline ends. Germline-derived CDR1 and CDR2 are SGHAT and FQNNGV. The CDR3 is 14 amino acids.

V gene TRBV4-1 combines with J gene TRBJ2-5; D tentatively reads TRBD1 or TRBD2 (6 bases each). Trimming pared 1 base from V and 5 bases from J, leaving 14 bases between. Germline CDR1 MGHRA, CDR2 YSYEKL. The CDR3 has 15 amino acids. The CDR3 is CASSQAWGAVETQYF. As DNA, the CDR3 is TGCGCCAGCAGCCAAGCTTGGGGGGCTGTGGAGACCCAGTACTTC.

For this clone: Other DNA sequences in the same sample also yield this CDR3. The V and J genes are TRBV5-1 and TRBJ2-3; the D is unclear. Germline CDR1 is SGHRS and CDR2 is YFSETQ. The CDR3 totals 13 residues. V gave up 4 bases and J gave up 1 base, with 7 bases separating them. In DNA, the CDR3 is TGCGCCAGCAGCCTGGGTGGCACAGATACGCAGTATTTT. Protein sequence: CASSLGGTDTQYF.

This sequence joins TRBV28 and TRBJ1-2, with D unresolved. CDR3 length: 12 amino acids. V gave up 5 bases and J gave up 7 bases, with 11 bases separating them. The germline V gene has CDR1 MDHEN and CDR2 SYDVKM. CDR3 protein: CASSLNFVGYTF. CDR3 in DNA: TGTGCCAGCAGTCTAAACTTCGTTGGCTACACCTTC.

This chain uses TRBV6-5 with TRBJ1-1, with D unclear. Trimming cost V 6 bases and J 5 bases, with 13 bases left between them. The CDR3 is made up of 13 amino acids. Per the germline V gene, CDR1 is MNHEY and CDR2 is SVGAGI. CDR3 amino acids: CASREPGETEAFF. The CDR3 nucleotides are TGTGCCAGCAGGGAGCCCGGCGAGACTGAAGCTTTCTTT.

CDR3 loop: CASSEVGGPTYEQYF. The CDR3 DNA is TGTGCCAGCAGTGAAGTGGGCGGACCCACCTACGAGCAGTACTTC. The chain joins TRBV6-1 to TRBJ2-7; the D is unclear. Germline V gives CDR1 MNHNS, CDR2 SASEGT. Trimming pared 1 base from V and 2 bases from J, leaving 12 bases between. The CDR3 is 15 residues long.

With regard to this clone: Other DNA sequences in this sample translate to the same CDR3. The V call is TRBV14, the J call TRBJ1-5, with D perhaps matching TRBD1 (5 bases). Germline CDR1 is SGHDN and CDR2 is FVKESK. The germline V and J ends were trimmed by 1 base and 4 bases, with 5 bases remaining between them. The CDR3 spans 13 residues. The CDR3 protein is CASSQAGNQPQHF. The CDR3 DNA is TGTGCCAGCAGCCAAGCAGGGAATCAGCCCCAGCATTTT.

This clone was found once. CDR3: CASRLVGNYGYTF. CDR3 nucleotide sequence: TGTGCCAGCAGGTTGGTTGGTAACTATGGCTACACCTTC. The rearrangement links TRBV7-2 to TRBJ1-2, with D unclear. Germline V gene sequence: CDR1 SGHTA, CDR2 FQGNSA. This CDR3 is built from 13 residues. Between the trimmed V and J ends, which lost 6 bases and 1 base, there was a span of 9 bases.

V is TRBV11-2 and J is TRBJ2-2; TRBD1 matches 7 bases. V trimming: 4 bases; J trimming: 6 bases; junction bases outside the gene matches: 11. CDR1 SGHAT and CDR2 FQNNGV come from the germline V gene. This CDR3 region has 16 residues. The CDR3 sequence is CASSSLGRDRAGELFF. Here the CDR3 DNA reads TGTGCCAGCAGCTCCCTCGGCAGGGACAGAGCCGGGGAGCTGTTTTTT.

This sequence joins TRBV19 and TRBJ2-5, with D perhaps TRBD2 (5 bases). Deletions cut 7 bases from V and 7 bases from J, with 10 bases between. Looked up from germline, CDR1 is LNHDA and CDR2 is SQIVND (reference sequence). The length of the CDR3 is 11 residues. The CDR3 loop reads CASTRGATQYF. The CDR3 DNA sequence: TGTGCCAGTACTCGGGGTGCGACCCAGTACTTC. Together with reference TRBV19 and TRBJ2-5, the CDR3 gives the full variable domain: DGGITQSPKYLFRKEGQNVTLSCEQNLNHDAMYWYRQDPGQGLRLIYYSQIVNDFQKGDIAEGYSVSREKKESFPLTVTSAQKNPTAFYLCASTRGATQYFGPGTRLLVL.

V gene TRBV18 combines with J gene TRBJ2-2; 9 bases line up with TRBD1. The CDR3 has 16 residues. Germline values: CDR1 KGHSH, CDR2 LQKENI. With 3 bases clipped from V and 4 bases from J, the junction kept 6 bases outside the gene matches. CDR3 nucleotides: TGTGCCAGCTCACCGGGACAGGGTGGTCGCACCGGGGAGCTGTTTTTT. Protein product: CASSPGQGGRTGELFF.

This rearrangement joins TRBV7-9 to TRBJ1-3; D might be TRBD1 (6 bases). Germline CDR1 and CDR2: SEHNR and FQNEAQ (reference sequence). V lost 5 bases and J 0 bases, leaving 17 bases between the germline ends. The CDR3 is made up of 17 amino acids. The CDR3 DNA follows: TGTGCCAGCAGCAGTAAGGACAGTCCTATCTCTGGAAACACCATATATTTT. Translating gives CASSSKDSPISGNTIYF.

Notes on this clone: One end of the junction fails to match germline, which may point to a read error. This chain uses TRBV10-1 with TRBJ2-5, with 8 bases aligning to TRBD2. The CDR3 totals 12 residues. The V gene's germline CDR1 is WNHNN and CDR2 SYGVQD (reference sequence). The CDR3 bases are TGCGCCAGCAGTGAGTCAACTAGCGGAGAACACTTC. Its translation is CASSESTSGEHF.

CDR3 sequence: CASSKGQGYEQYF. For the CDR3, the DNA is TGTGCCAGCAGTAAGGGACAGGGCTACGAGCAGTACTTC. The V call is TRBV6-5, the J call TRBJ2-7; the match to TRBD1 covers 9 bases. CDR3 length equals 13 residues. CDR1 and CDR2 (germline): MNHEY, SVGAGI. V lost 5 bases and J lost 3; bases outside the gene matches: 2.

The rearrangement uses TRBV11-2 and TRBJ2-2; 9 bases line up with TRBD1. The CDR3 is 15 residues long. J was trimmed by 4 bases and V by 4 bases; bases with no gene match: 4. Per the germline V gene, CDR1 is SGHAT and CDR2 is FQNNGV. The CDR3 here is CASSSGTGSTGELFF. CDR3 sequence (DNA): TGTGCCAGCAGCTCCGGGACAGGGAGCACCGGGGAGCTGTTTTTT.

A remark on this clone: This sample also contains other DNA sequences that code for the same CDR3. The rearrangement links TRBV7-9 to TRBJ2-7; D is ambiguous. Trimming took 6 bases from V and 4 from J, leaving 10 bases between them. The CDR3 consists of 12 residues. CDR1 and CDR2 from the germline V gene are SEHNR and FQNEAQ (reference sequence). CDR3 bases: TGTGCCAGCAGTTTGGTGGGGTACGAGCAGTACTTC. Translated, it gives CASSLVGYEQYF.

This chain uses TRBV29-1 with TRBJ2-6, with D unresolved. This CDR3 spans 16 amino acids. Germline CDR1 reads SQVTM; CDR2 reads ANQGSEA. Trimming cost V 5 bases and J 0 bases, with 14 bases left between them. The CDR3 spells CSVNTLTASGANVLTF. Written as DNA, the CDR3 is TGCAGCGTTAATACTCTAACCGCCTCTGGGGCCAACGTCCTGACTTTC.

The DNA of the CDR3 is TGCGCCAGCAGCTTGCTACAGGGAGGTGAGAACACTGAAGCTTTCTTT. As protein: CASSLLQGGENTEAFF. The chain recombines TRBV5-1 with TRBJ1-1; tentatively, D is TRBD1 (6 bases). Germline CDR1 and CDR2: SGHRS and YFSETQ. V was clipped by 1 base and J by 1 base, with 14 bases between them. The length of the CDR3 is 16 residues. The complete variable domain, with remaining parts taken from reference TRBV5-1 and TRBJ1-1, reads KAGVTQTPRYLIKTRGQQVTLSCSPISGHRSVSWYQQTPGQGLQFLFEYFSETQRNKGNFPGRFSGRQFSNSRSEMNVSTLELGDSALYLCASSLLQGGENTEAFFGQGTRLTVV.